Listed here are 3 T cell receptor beta chains from one sample, sequenced in a study of control samples from healthy donors and cancer patients. Generated by immunoSEQ multiplex PCR, the TCRdb table keeps only in-frame clones and is missing some. The sample has some 150,000 clones; about 93% are singletons. The sequencing input was blood. Receptors were obtained from a man aged 45-60 years in good health.

The chain couples TRBV5-1 to TRBJ2-7; possibly TRBD1 for D (5 bases). The length of the CDR3 is 12 residues. Trimming shortened V by 3 bases and J by 6 bases, and 10 bases separated the two germline ends. Germline CDR1 reads SGHRS; CDR2 reads YFSETQ. CDR3 loop: CASSSQGSEQYF. The CDR3 nucleotides are TGCGCCAGCAGCTCTCAGGGTAGCGAGCAGTACTTC.

V gene TRBV24-1 combines with J gene TRBJ2-1, with 12 bases fitting TRBD2. Per germline, CDR1 KGHDR and CDR2 SFDVKD. CDR3 length: 16 amino acids. V lost 1 base and J lost 4; bases outside the gene matches: 1. CDR3 nucleotide sequence: TGTGCCACCAGTGATTTCCTAGCGGGAGGGTACAATGAGCAGTTCTTC. It codes for CATSDFLAGGYNEQFF.

The rearrangement joins TRBV28 to TRBJ2-3, with 9 bases fitting TRBD2. The CDR3 is 16 residues long. The trim removed 2 bases at V and 5 bases at J, leaving 8 bases unmatched. Per the germline V gene, CDR1 is MDHEN and CDR2 is SYDVKM. The DNA of the CDR3 is TGTGCCAGCAGTTTAAATTTAGCGGGAGTTCAAGATACGCAGTATTTT. Translation gives CASSLNLAGVQDTQYF.